The rows below give T cell receptor beta chains drawn from one sample of a study of CD8 T cells in Susac syndrome. Each CDR3 protein is one row after TCRdb ran MiXCR on the immunoSEQ multiplex PCR reads. In the table there are about 130,000 distinct CDR3 sequences, over 90% of which are singletons. Source material: CD8+ T cells from PBMCs. Receptors originate from a human donor with Susac syndrome. Each CDR3 is given with its conserved first and last residue. A D gene is named only where the DNA matches it firmly. Only part of the rows carry a size: once, few, many, or a class if the clone is expanded.

d_gene: -; j_gene: TRBJ1-1; len: 15; abundance: -; v_gene: TRBV28; CDR3nt: TGTGCCAGCAGTTTATCTCGGAAAATGAACACTGAAGCTTTCTTT; CDR3aa: CASSLSRKMNTEAFF
d_gene: -; j_gene: TRBJ1-1; len: 14; abundance: -; v_gene: TRBV12-3/TRBV12-4; CDR3nt: TGTGCCACCACGTTAGGGGTACCCAACACTGAAGCTTTCTTT; CDR3aa: CATTLGVPNTEAFF
d_gene: TRBD2; j_gene: TRBJ2-3; len: 13; abundance: -; v_gene: TRBV6-5; CDR3nt: TGTGCCGCGGGGCTAGCGGGAACAGATACGCAGTATTTT; CDR3aa: CAAGLAGTDTQYF
d_gene: -; j_gene: TRBJ2-1; len: 13; abundance: -; v_gene: TRBV5-4; CDR3nt: TGTGCCAGCAGCGACGGGACAAACAATGAGCAGTTCTTC; CDR3aa: CASSDGTNNEQFF
d_gene: -; j_gene: TRBJ1-1; len: 14; abundance: -; v_gene: TRBV20-1; CDR3nt: TGCAGTGCTGGGGTAGGGTTCCTTGGCACTGAAGCTTTCTTT; CDR3aa: CSAGVGFLGTEAFF
d_gene: TRBD1; j_gene: TRBJ2-1; len: 17; abundance: -; v_gene: TRBV27; CDR3nt: TGTGCCAGCAGTTGGAACGCGGGACAGGGGGCGCCCAATGAGCAGTTCTTC; CDR3aa: CASSWNAGQGAPNEQFF
d_gene: TRBD2; j_gene: TRBJ2-4; len: 20; abundance: -; v_gene: TRBV15; CDR3nt: TGTGCCACCAGCGGTTGGGGGGGACTAGCCGGAGAAGTCTCCAAAAACATTCAGTACTTC; CDR3aa: CATSGWGGLAGEVSKNIQYF
d_gene: -; j_gene: TRBJ2-7; len: 14; abundance: -; v_gene: TRBV15; CDR3nt: TGTGCCACCAGCTTTTACGAAGGGGGCTACGAGCAGTACTTC; CDR3aa: CATSFYEGGYEQYF
d_gene: -; j_gene: TRBJ1-2; len: 12; abundance: -; v_gene: TRBV14; CDR3nt: TGTGCCAGCAGCCAAGCAGGGGTCGGCTACACCTTC; CDR3aa: CASSQAGVGYTF
d_gene: -; j_gene: TRBJ2-7; len: 15; abundance: -; v_gene: TRBV4-1; CDR3nt: TGCGCCAGCAGCCAAGAGGGGAACAGCGGCTACGAGCAGTACTTC; CDR3aa: CASSQEGNSGYEQYF
d_gene: TRBD2; j_gene: TRBJ2-7; len: 14; abundance: -; v_gene: TRBV7-8; CDR3nt: TGTGCCAGCAGCGTGACTAGCGGGAGTGGTGAGCAGTACTTC; CDR3aa: CASSVTSGSGEQYF
d_gene: TRBD1; j_gene: TRBJ2-7; len: 14; abundance: -; v_gene: TRBV28; CDR3nt: TGTGCCAGCAGTTTGATAGACAGGGTATCCGAGCAGTACTTC; CDR3aa: CASSLIDRVSEQYF
d_gene: TRBD2; j_gene: TRBJ2-7; len: 15; abundance: -; v_gene: TRBV4-1; CDR3nt: TGCGCCAGCAGCCAAGGGCCAGCGGGAGGGGTCGAGCAGTACTTC; CDR3aa: CASSQGPAGGVEQYF
d_gene: TRBD2; j_gene: TRBJ2-1; len: 13; abundance: -; v_gene: TRBV2; CDR3nt: TGTGCCAGCAAACTAGCGGGGACCAATGAGCAGTTCTTC; CDR3aa: CASKLAGTNEQFF
d_gene: -; j_gene: TRBJ2-1; len: 14; abundance: -; v_gene: TRBV29-1; CDR3nt: TGCAGCACCCCCAGCCGGGACACCTACAATGAGCAGTTCTTC; CDR3aa: CSTPSRDTYNEQFF
d_gene: -; j_gene: TRBJ2-3; len: 13; abundance: few; v_gene: TRBV12-3/TRBV12-4; CDR3nt: TGTGCCAGCAGTTTGGGGAGTTCAGATACGCAGTATTTT; CDR3aa: CASSLGSSDTQYF
d_gene: -; j_gene: TRBJ2-2; len: 12; abundance: few; v_gene: TRBV6-5; CDR3nt: TGTGCCAGTTCCTGGGGGACCGGGGAGCTGTTTTTT; CDR3aa: CASSWGTGELFF
d_gene: -; j_gene: TRBJ2-2; len: 15; abundance: -; v_gene: TRBV5-4; CDR3nt: TGTGCCAGCAGCTTGGACGTACCGAACACCGGGGAGCTGTTTTTT; CDR3aa: CASSLDVPNTGELFF
d_gene: -; j_gene: TRBJ1-2; len: 15; abundance: -; v_gene: TRBV9; CDR3nt: TGTGCCAGCAGCGACCGGGACGGGGTTAACTATGGCTACACCTTC; CDR3aa: CASSDRDGVNYGYTF
d_gene: TRBD1; j_gene: TRBJ1-4; len: 16; abundance: -; v_gene: TRBV9; CDR3nt: TGTGCCAGCAGCGGACAGGGGGATGCAACTAATGAAAAACTGTTTTTT; CDR3aa: CASSGQGDATNEKLFF
d_gene: -; j_gene: TRBJ2-2; len: 13; abundance: -; v_gene: TRBV20-1; CDR3nt: TGCAGTGCCCCGATACCGAACACCGGGGAGCTGTTTTTT; CDR3aa: CSAPIPNTGELFF
d_gene: TRBD2; j_gene: TRBJ2-7; len: 14; abundance: once; v_gene: TRBV12-3/TRBV12-4; CDR3nt: TGTGCCAGCACCAGGACTAGCGGGAGGGCCCAGCAGTACTTC; CDR3aa: CASTRTSGRAQQYF
d_gene: -; j_gene: TRBJ1-2; len: 16; abundance: -; v_gene: TRBV14; CDR3nt: TGTGCCAGCAGCCAAGATTGGGGGCGCTCATACTATGGCTACACCTTC; CDR3aa: CASSQDWGRSYYGYTF
d_gene: TRBD2; j_gene: TRBJ2-1; len: 15; abundance: -; v_gene: TRBV19; CDR3nt: TGTGCCAGTAGTATCGGGACTAGCGATTACAATGAGCAGTTCTTC; CDR3aa: CASSIGTSDYNEQFF
d_gene: TRBD2; j_gene: TRBJ2-5; len: 15; abundance: -; v_gene: TRBV19; CDR3nt: TGTGCCAGTATAATTGGAGCGGGATCGGGAGAGACCCAGTACTTC; CDR3aa: CASIIGAGSGETQYF
d_gene: TRBD1; j_gene: TRBJ2-7; len: 12; abundance: -; v_gene: TRBV11-2; CDR3nt: TGTGCCAGCAGCCGAGACAGGGTCGAGCAGTACTTC; CDR3aa: CASSRDRVEQYF
d_gene: -; j_gene: TRBJ2-1; len: 17; abundance: -; v_gene: TRBV7-9; CDR3nt: TGTGCCAGCAGCTCCACCCCACAAGGGCGGGTAGACAATGAGCAGTTCTTC; CDR3aa: CASSSTPQGRVDNEQFF
d_gene: -; j_gene: TRBJ1-1; len: 15; abundance: -; v_gene: TRBV4-1; CDR3nt: TGCGCCAGCAGCCAAGATCTGAGAGGGATGCCTGAAGCTTTCTTT; CDR3aa: CASSQDLRGMPEAFF
d_gene: -; j_gene: TRBJ2-7; len: 14; abundance: -; v_gene: TRBV20-1; CDR3nt: TGCAGTGCTAGTAATCCTCGTTCCACCTACGAGCAGTACTTC; CDR3aa: CSASNPRSTYEQYF